Each of the 8 T cell receptor beta chains below was sequenced from the same sample in a study of blood T cell repertoires in COVID-19. The method was immunoSEQ multiplex PCR; TCRdb's version includes in-frame clones alone and lacks a portion of them. The sample lists about 16,000 clones; around 90% were seen once. Sequencing was carried out using peripheral blood. The source of these receptors is a man aged 60 to 69 with acute or convalescent COVID-19.

This chain links TRBV5-1 with TRBJ2-2, with 7 bases identical to TRBD1. The germline V gene encodes CDR1 SGHRS and CDR2 YFSETQ. The CDR3 is made up of 16 amino acids. The ends lost 2 bases at V and 6 bases at J; junction bases unmatched: 10. The CDR3 DNA reads TGCGCCAGCAGCTTACGACAGGGACGGGTTGCCGGGGAGCTGTTTTTT. It specifies CASSLRQGRVAGELFF.

The rearrangement joins TRBV18 to TRBJ1-3; D gene unclear. The CDR3 runs 15 residues. Germline CDR1 reads KGHSH; CDR2 reads LQKENI. V was cut by 2 bases and J by 0 bases, with 8 bases left in between. CDR3 in DNA: TGTGCCAGCTCACCAGTAAGCCGCTCTGGAAACACCATATATTTT. Its protein is CASSPVSRSGNTIYF. Complete variable domain (other parts from reference TRBV18 and TRBJ1-3): NAGVMQNPRHLVRRRGQEARLRCSPMKGHSHVYWYRQLPEEGLKFMVYLQKENIIDESGMPKERFSAEFPKEGPSILRIQQVVRGDSAAYFCASSPVSRSGNTIYFGEGSWLTVV.

The chain uses TRBV21-1 and TRBJ2-1; the D segment call TRBD2 is taken from the table without a DNA check. TRBV21-1 constitutes a pseudogene. The CDR3 consists of 16 residues. The DNA for the CDR3 is TGTGCCAGCAGCAACGCCCAGGATGGACTCTACAATGAGCAGTTCTTC. Its translation: CASSNAQDGLYNEQFF.

This chain links TRBV28 with TRBJ1-1, with TRBD1 as a possible D gene (5 bases). Germline V gene data show CDR1 as MDHEN and CDR2 as SYDVKM. Trimming removed 2 bases from V and 2 bases from J, with 12 bases in between. The CDR3 has 15 residues. The CDR3 is CASSLIGGYNTEAFF. The CDR3 bases are TGTGCCAGCAGTTTAATCGGGGGGTACAACACTGAAGCTTTCTTT.

The V and J genes are TRBV9 and TRBJ1-1, with D possibly being TRBD1 (6 bases). CDR3 length: 19 residues. Trimming shortened V by 2 bases and J by 5 bases, and 28 bases separated the two germline ends. The V gene's germline CDR1 is SGDLS and CDR2 YYNGEE. The CDR3 loop reads CASSVGLLSSRGGITEAFF. CDR3 sequence (DNA): TGTGCCAGCAGCGTGGGATTATTGTCGAGTAGGGGGGGTATTACTGAAGCTTTCTTT.

The chain uses TRBV7-2 and TRBJ2-1; D may be TRBD2 (6 bases). Trimming pared 5 bases from V and 2 bases from J, leaving 16 bases between. CDR1 and CDR2 from the germline V gene are SGHTA and FQGNSA. The CDR3 loop spans 16 amino acids. As DNA, the CDR3 is TGTGCCAGCAGCCGCGGGGCCATCGGGGCCTACAATGAGCAGTTCTTC. Translated: CASSRGAIGAYNEQFF.

J is TRBJ2-3 and V is TRBV3-1 (or the pseudogene TRBV3-2); 11 bases agree with TRBD2. V lost 1 base, J lost 13 bases, and 4 bases stayed unmatched. Germline assignment: CDR1 LGHDT and CDR2 YNNKEL (reference sequence). The CDR3 covers 13 residues. CDR3 sequence (DNA): TGTGCCAGCAGCCAAGTAGCGGGAGGGCCGAAGTATTTT. Its translation is CASSQVAGGPKYF.

V usage is TRBV25-1 and J usage is TRBJ2-7, with D possibly being TRBD1 (6 bases). The CDR3 runs 13 residues. V lost 8 bases, J lost 0 bases, and 11 bases lay in between. Germline CDR1 reads MGHDK; CDR2 reads SYGVNS. The CDR3 loop is CASRGQNSYEQYF. The CDR3 nucleotides are TGTGCCAGCCGCGGACAGAACTCCTACGAGCAGTACTTC.